Following are 31 T cell receptor beta chains from one sample sequenced in a study of T cell changes during pregnancy in multiple sclerosis. Produced via immunoSEQ multiplex PCR; TCRdb's table is partial and in-frame only. The sample records about 36,000 clones, 92% being singletons. The sequenced sample consisted of PBMCs (not recorded whether the cells were cultured). Receptor source: a female donor with multiple sclerosis, enrolled in a pregnancy study.

The gene calls are TRBV7-6 and TRBJ1-3; 7 bases are shared with TRBD1. Trimming at V came to 2 bases and at J to 3 bases, leaving 4 bases not matched to a gene. This CDR3 contains 15 residues. Germline lookup yields CDR1 SGHVS and CDR2 FNYEAQ. In DNA, the CDR3 is TGTGCCAGCAGCTTATACACAGGGGATGGAAACACCATATATTTT. Translation gives CASSLYTGDGNTIYF.

CDR3 sequence reads: CASSRGLNYEQYF. DNA for the CDR3: TGTGCCAGCAGCCGGGGACTGAACTACGAGCAGTACTTC. The chain employs TRBV7-6 and TRBJ2-7; perhaps TRBD2 as D (6 bases). CDR3 length: 13 amino acids. The germline V and J ends were trimmed by 5 bases and 3 bases, with 11 bases remaining between them. Germline lookup yields CDR1 SGHVS and CDR2 FNYEAQ.

The chain couples TRBV10-3 to TRBJ2-7; D remains unclear. The length of the CDR3 is 14 residues. Per germline, CDR1 ENHRY and CDR2 SYGVKD. The germline V and J ends were trimmed by 1 base and 3 bases, with 10 bases remaining between them. CDR3 bases: TGTGCCATCAGTGAGTACCTGTGGGACTACGAGCAGTACTTC. This translates into CAISEYLWDYEQYF.

The V call is TRBV5-1, the J call TRBJ2-3; no firm D call. This CDR3 has 15 residues. Per germline, CDR1 SGHRS and CDR2 YFSETQ. V lost 4 bases and J 2 bases, leaving 14 bases between the germline ends. Written as DNA, the CDR3 is TGCGCCAGCAGCCCCCTACGGTCACCCACAGATACGCAGTATTTT. The encoded protein is CASSPLRSPTDTQYF.

The chain combines TRBV5-4 with TRBJ2-2; 9 positions match TRBD1. Per germline, CDR1 SGHNT and CDR2 YYREEE (reference sequence). Trimming at V came to 4 bases and at J to 11 bases, leaving 6 bases not matched to a gene. The length of the CDR3 is 13 residues. CDR3 amino acids: CASSPGTGLELFF. The DNA of the CDR3 is TGTGCCAGCAGCCCCGGGACAGGGCTTGAGCTGTTTTTT.

The V and J genes are TRBV10-2 and TRBJ2-1; tentatively, D is TRBD1 (6 bases). V was pared by 6 bases and J by 14 bases, with 14 bases between. Germline CDR1 and CDR2: WSHSY and SAAADI. The CDR3 spans 11 residues. CDR3 sequence: CASRTGPKEFF. DNA for the CDR3: TGCGCCAGCAGGACAGGACCAAAGGAGTTCTTC.

A note on this clone: Other DNA sequences of this sample code for an identical CDR3. V is TRBV13 and J is TRBJ1-1; D possibly corresponds to TRBD1 (6 bases). The CDR3 length is 13 residues. In germline, CDR1 is PRHDT, CDR2 FYEKMQ (reference sequence). V shed 9 bases and J shed 1 base, with 12 bases lying between them. The CDR3 nucleotides are TGTGCCAGTTCATTGGACAGGAACACTGAAGCTTTCTTT. Translated: CASSLDRNTEAFF.

This chain joins TRBV6-5 and TRBJ2-2; D is uncertain. The CDR3 has 15 amino acids. Looked up from germline, CDR1 is MNHEY and CDR2 is SVGAGI. The V and J ends lost 0 bases and 1 base respectively, with 6 bases between them. Written as DNA, the CDR3 is TGTGCCAGCAGTTACTCTGGGGTGAACACCGGGGAGCTGTTTTTT. This translates into CASSYSGVNTGELFF.

The rearrangement uses TRBV19 and TRBJ2-7; D is perhaps TRBD1 (5 bases). Germline assignment: CDR1 LNHDA and CDR2 SQIVND (reference sequence). The CDR3 contains 15 residues. V shed 3 bases and J shed 0 bases, with 12 bases lying between them. Here the CDR3 reads CASSMGRSDSYEQYF. CDR3 nucleotides: TGTGCCAGTAGTATGGGGCGGTCGGACTCCTACGAGCAGTACTTC.

The genes are TRBV4-2 and TRBJ2-3; unclear D gene. The germline V and J ends were trimmed by 5 bases and 4 bases, with 22 bases remaining between them. CDR3 length: 17 residues. Germline CDR1 and CDR2: LGHNA and YNFKEQ. This CDR3 reads CASSVQETVRRPDTQYF. The CDR3 DNA reads TGTGCCAGCAGCGTTCAGGAGACTGTCAGACGGCCAGATACGCAGTATTTT.

This sequence joins TRBV4-1 and TRBJ1-1, with D possibly matching TRBD1 (5 bases). Deletions cut 1 base from V and 1 base from J, with 7 bases between. From germline, CDR1 is MGHRA and CDR2 YSYEKL. This CDR3 is 14 amino acids long. This CDR3 reads CASSQGGGNTEAFF. In nucleotides, the CDR3 is TGCGCCAGCAGCCAAGGTGGGGGGAACACTGAAGCTTTCTTT.

Of note for this clone: This same CDR3 is encoded by further DNA sequences in the sample. This chain uses TRBV4-1 with TRBJ2-2; 13 nucleotides align to TRBD2. Losses at the gene ends were 5 bases for V and 5 bases for J; bases not matched to a gene: 8. From germline, CDR1 is MGHRA and CDR2 YSYEKL. This CDR3 has 17 amino acids. CDR3 nucleotide sequence: TGCGCCAGCAGCTTACCCGGACTAGCGGGAGCTACCGGGGAGCTGTTTTTT. Amino acid sequence: CASSLPGLAGATGELFF.

J is TRBJ2-5 and V is TRBV7-9; possibly TRBD2 for D (6 bases). This CDR3 spans 12 amino acids. V was trimmed by 4 bases and J by 5 bases, leaving 8 bases between them. Germline loops: CDR1 SEHNR, CDR2 FQNEAQ (reference sequence). CDR3 in DNA: TGTGCCAGCAGCTCACGGGGGGAGACCCAGTACTTC. Amino acid sequence: CASSSRGETQYF.

The CDR3: CASSLRGYQPQHF. As DNA, the CDR3 is TGTGCCAGCAGTTTACGGGGTTATCAGCCCCAGCATTTT. The genes are TRBV28 and TRBJ1-5; D is ambiguous. Looked up from germline, CDR1 is MDHEN and CDR2 is SYDVKM. CDR3 length: 13 residues. The V gene lost 2 bases and the J gene lost 5 bases, with 7 bases spanning the gap.

The chain is built from TRBV5-1 and TRBJ2-1, with 12 bases aligning to TRBD2. Germline lookup yields CDR1 SGHRS and CDR2 YFSETQ. The ends lost 0 bases at V and 0 bases at J; junction bases unmatched: 4. The CDR3 covers 18 residues. CDR3 amino acids: CASSLETSGRSSYNEQFF. CDR3 nucleotides: TGCGCCAGCAGCTTGGAGACTAGCGGGAGAAGCTCCTACAATGAGCAGTTCTTC.

This chain links TRBV27 with TRBJ1-1, with D tentatively TRBD1 (5 bases). This CDR3 contains 14 residues. Germline lookup yields CDR1 MNHEY and CDR2 SMNVEV (reference sequence). V was trimmed by 3 bases and J by 1 base, leaving 9 bases between them. The CDR3 DNA sequence: TGTGCCAGCAGTTTCGGGGCCACGAACACTGAAGCTTTCTTT. Its protein product is CASSFGATNTEAFF.

This chain joins TRBV6-1 and TRBJ2-6; TRBD1 might be the D (5 bases). The CDR3 length is 15 residues. Trimming left V 1 base short and J 1 base short, with 5 bases between. CDR1 MNHNS and CDR2 SASEGT come from the germline V gene. CDR3 sequence (DNA): TGTGCCAGCAGTGAAGGACAGTCTGGGGCCAACGTCCTGACTTTC. Amino acids: CASSEGQSGANVLTF.

The chain couples TRBV10-3 to TRBJ2-5; 9 bases fit TRBD1. CDR1 is ENHRY and CDR2 is SYGVKD in the germline V gene. The ends lost 3 bases at V and 5 bases at J; junction bases unmatched: 1. The CDR3 runs 13 residues. The CDR3 coding sequence is TGTGCCATCAGTGACGGACAGGGGGAGACCCAGTACTTC. Its translation: CAISDGQGETQYF.

The rearrangement links TRBV30 to TRBJ1-1, with a possible D match to TRBD1 (5 bases). V was cut by 0 bases and J by 7 bases, with 12 bases left in between. This CDR3 comprises 13 residues. Germline V CDR1 and CDR2: GTSNPN, SVGIG (reference sequence). CDR3 coding DNA: TGTGCCTGGAGTGTAGCCGGGACCTATGAAGCTTTCTTT. This gives the protein CAWSVAGTYEAFF.

V and J are TRBV5-1 and TRBJ1-5; 10 bases line up with TRBD1. The CDR3 covers 15 residues. With 5 bases clipped from V and 7 bases from J, the junction kept 9 bases outside the gene matches. Germline CDR1 SGHRS, CDR2 YFSETQ. DNA of the CDR3: TGCGCCAGCAGAAATGGGACAGGGGTCGGGCAGCCCCAGCATTTT. Its translation: CASRNGTGVGQPQHF.

The chain couples TRBV4-2 to TRBJ2-1; D is possibly TRBD2 (5 bases). Germline values: CDR1 LGHNA, CDR2 YNFKEQ. The CDR3 contains 14 residues. With 3 bases removed from V and 7 bases from J, the gap between germline ends came to 13 bases. The CDR3 DNA follows: TGTGCCAGCAGCCACGCCTTAGGAGGAAATGAGCAGTTCTTC. Translating gives CASSHALGGNEQFF.

V usage is TRBV28 and J usage is TRBJ2-6; TRBD1 aligns across 7 bases. Germline CDR1 reads MDHEN; CDR2 reads SYDVKM. V was pared by 5 bases and J by 2 bases, with 3 bases of the junction left unmatched. The CDR3 contains 15 residues. The CDR3 sequence is CASSDTGAGANVLTF. In DNA form, the CDR3 reads TGTGCCAGCAGTGACACAGGGGCTGGGGCCAACGTCCTGACTTTC.

The chain employs TRBV2 and TRBJ2-7; D not certain. Trimming stripped 6 bases from V and 5 bases from J, with 17 bases between. There are 14 residues in the CDR3. Germline V gene sequence: CDR1 SNHLY, CDR2 FYNNEI. The CDR3, as DNA: TGTGCCAGCAGGTCGACGCTCCCCGCCCACGAGCAGTACTTC. This encodes CASRSTLPAHEQYF.

This chain uses TRBV14 with TRBJ1-2; D is ambiguous. V shed 0 bases and J shed 1 base, with 6 bases lying between them. CDR1 SGHDN and CDR2 FVKESK come from the germline V gene. The CDR3 length is 14 residues. CDR3 sequence reads: CASSQEKLNYGYTF. DNA of the CDR3: TGTGCCAGCAGCCAAGAAAAGCTTAACTATGGCTACACCTTC. The complete variable domain, with remaining parts taken from reference TRBV14 and TRBJ1-2, reads EAGVTQFPSHSVIEKGQTVTLRCDPISGHDNLYWYRRVMGKEIKFLLHFVKESKQDESGMPNNRFLAERTGGTYSTLKVQPAELEDSGVYFCASSQEKLNYGYTFGSGTRLTVV.

This chain joins TRBV6-6 and TRBJ2-1, with 7 bases aligning to TRBD2. The CDR3 covers 15 residues. CDR1 is MNHNY and CDR2 is SVGAGI in the germline V gene (reference sequence). The V segment lost 2 bases and the J segment 4 bases; nucleotides outside the gene matches: 5. Written as DNA, the CDR3 is TGTGCCAGCAGTTACGGGGGAGGGAATTACAATGAGCAGTTCTTC. It codes for CASSYGGGNYNEQFF.

This clone was picked up one time. The V and J genes are TRBV11-2 and TRBJ2-2, with 11 bases identical to TRBD2. After removal of 5 bases from V and 3 bases from J, the junction contained 5 bases not matched to a gene. The CDR3 has 16 residues. Germline lookup yields CDR1 SGHAT and CDR2 FQNNGV. The CDR3 DNA reads TGTGCCAGCAGCCGGACTAGCGGGCCGGACACCGGGGAGCTGTTTTTT. Its translation is CASSRTSGPDTGELFF.

The chain joins TRBV18 to TRBJ2-5, with D perhaps being TRBD1 or TRBD2 (5 bases each). In germline, CDR1 is KGHSH, CDR2 LQKENI. The CDR3 has 13 residues. Trimming took off 2 bases at V and 1 base at J, with 5 bases between the two ends. The CDR3 DNA is TGTGCCAGCTCACCAGGGGGCCAAGAGACCCAGTACTTC. Translation gives CASSPGGQETQYF.

The gene calls are TRBV18 and TRBJ2-7; 7 bases align to TRBD1. The germline V gene encodes CDR1 KGHSH and CDR2 LQKENI. V was clipped by 4 bases and J by 3 bases; unmatched bases: 6. The CDR3 totals 14 residues. CDR3 region: CASSRPGQIYEQYF. CDR3 coding DNA: TGTGCCAGCTCACGCCCGGGACAGATCTACGAGCAGTACTTC.

The DNA for the CDR3 is TGTGCCAGTAGTATGACGGGCCCCGGGGAGCTGTTTTTT. Protein product: CASSMTGPGELFF. The J gene is TRBJ2-2, the V gene TRBV19; D not certain. V was clipped by 3 bases and J by 6 bases, with 8 bases between them. Germline loops: CDR1 LNHDA, CDR2 SQIVND (reference sequence). The CDR3 loop spans 13 amino acids.

The chain is built from TRBV27 and TRBJ1-2, with D perhaps matching TRBD1 (6 bases). V was clipped by 4 bases and J by 7 bases, with 16 bases between them. The germline CDR1 and CDR2 sequences are MNHEY and SMNVEV (reference sequence). The CDR3 runs 14 residues. CDR3 nucleotide sequence: TGTGCCAGCAGTTCTCGACAGGTGTTCGGTGGCTACACCTTC. Residues: CASSSRQVFGGYTF.

The chain is built from TRBV21-1 and TRBJ2-5; the table names TRBD2, a call not compared with the DNA. TRBV21-1 counts as a pseudogene. This CDR3 region has 16 residues. The CDR3 loop is CASSKGGGLGGETQYF. The CDR3 DNA follows: TGTGCCAGCAGCAAAGGAGGAGGACTAGGTGGGGAGACCCAGTACTTC.